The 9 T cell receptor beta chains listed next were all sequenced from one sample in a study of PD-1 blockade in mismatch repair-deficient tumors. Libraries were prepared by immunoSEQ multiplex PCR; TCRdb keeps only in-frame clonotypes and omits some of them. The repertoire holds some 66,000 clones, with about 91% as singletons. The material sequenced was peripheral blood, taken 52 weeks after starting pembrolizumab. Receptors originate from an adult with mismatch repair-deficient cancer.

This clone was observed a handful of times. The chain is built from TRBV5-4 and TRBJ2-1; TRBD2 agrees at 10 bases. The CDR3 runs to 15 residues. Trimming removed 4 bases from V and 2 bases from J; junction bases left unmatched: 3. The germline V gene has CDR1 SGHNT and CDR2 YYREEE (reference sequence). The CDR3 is CASSDGLAAYNEQFF. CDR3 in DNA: TGTGCCAGCAGCGATGGACTAGCGGCCTACAATGAGCAGTTCTTC.

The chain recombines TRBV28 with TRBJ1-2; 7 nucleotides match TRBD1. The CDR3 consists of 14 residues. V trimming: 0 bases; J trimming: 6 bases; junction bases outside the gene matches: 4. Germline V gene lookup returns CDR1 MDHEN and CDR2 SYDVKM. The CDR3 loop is CASSLWGQGDGYTF. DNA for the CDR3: TGTGCCAGCAGTTTATGGGGGCAGGGGGATGGCTACACCTTC.

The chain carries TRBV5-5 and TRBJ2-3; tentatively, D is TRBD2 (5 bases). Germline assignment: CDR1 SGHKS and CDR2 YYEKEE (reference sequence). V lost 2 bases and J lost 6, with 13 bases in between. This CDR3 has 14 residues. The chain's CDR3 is CASSFQGGGDTQYF. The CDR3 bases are TGTGCCAGCAGCTTTCAAGGAGGTGGGGATACGCAGTATTTT.

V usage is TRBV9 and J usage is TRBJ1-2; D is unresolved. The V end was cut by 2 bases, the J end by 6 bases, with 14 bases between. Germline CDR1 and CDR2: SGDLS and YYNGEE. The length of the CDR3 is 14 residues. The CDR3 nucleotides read TGTGCCAGCAGCGTCGGGTCGGCAGTCAATGGCTACACCTTC. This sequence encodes CASSVGSAVNGYTF.

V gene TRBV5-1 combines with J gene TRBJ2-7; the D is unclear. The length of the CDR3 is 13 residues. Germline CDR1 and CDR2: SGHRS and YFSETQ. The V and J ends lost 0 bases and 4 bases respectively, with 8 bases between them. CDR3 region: CASSLGGGYEQYF. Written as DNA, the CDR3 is TGCGCCAGCAGCTTGGGCGGCGGTTACGAGCAGTACTTC.

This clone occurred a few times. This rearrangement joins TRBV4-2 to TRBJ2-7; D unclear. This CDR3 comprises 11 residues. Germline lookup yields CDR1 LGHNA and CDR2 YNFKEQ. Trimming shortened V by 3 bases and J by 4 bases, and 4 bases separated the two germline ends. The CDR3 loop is CASSHGYEQYF. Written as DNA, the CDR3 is TGTGCCAGCAGCCACGGTTACGAGCAGTACTTC.

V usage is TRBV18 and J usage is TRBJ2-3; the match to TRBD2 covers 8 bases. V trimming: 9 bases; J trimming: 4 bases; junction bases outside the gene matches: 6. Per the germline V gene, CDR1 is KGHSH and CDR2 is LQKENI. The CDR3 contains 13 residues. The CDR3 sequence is CASVSGSPDTQYF. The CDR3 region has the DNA TGTGCCAGTGTAAGCGGGAGTCCAGATACGCAGTATTTT.

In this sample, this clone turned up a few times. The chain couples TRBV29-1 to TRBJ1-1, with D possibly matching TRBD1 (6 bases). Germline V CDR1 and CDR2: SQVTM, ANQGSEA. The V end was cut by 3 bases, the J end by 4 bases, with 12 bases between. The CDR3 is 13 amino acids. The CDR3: CSVDRGGITEAFF. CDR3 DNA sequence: TGCAGCGTTGACAGGGGAGGGATCACTGAAGCTTTCTTT.

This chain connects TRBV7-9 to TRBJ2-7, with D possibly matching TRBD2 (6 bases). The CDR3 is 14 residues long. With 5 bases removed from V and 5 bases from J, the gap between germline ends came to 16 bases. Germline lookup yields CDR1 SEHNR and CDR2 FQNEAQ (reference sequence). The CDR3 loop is CASSLSEGRNEQYF. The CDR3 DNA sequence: TGTGCCAGCAGCCTTTCGGAGGGCCGCAACGAGCAGTACTTC.